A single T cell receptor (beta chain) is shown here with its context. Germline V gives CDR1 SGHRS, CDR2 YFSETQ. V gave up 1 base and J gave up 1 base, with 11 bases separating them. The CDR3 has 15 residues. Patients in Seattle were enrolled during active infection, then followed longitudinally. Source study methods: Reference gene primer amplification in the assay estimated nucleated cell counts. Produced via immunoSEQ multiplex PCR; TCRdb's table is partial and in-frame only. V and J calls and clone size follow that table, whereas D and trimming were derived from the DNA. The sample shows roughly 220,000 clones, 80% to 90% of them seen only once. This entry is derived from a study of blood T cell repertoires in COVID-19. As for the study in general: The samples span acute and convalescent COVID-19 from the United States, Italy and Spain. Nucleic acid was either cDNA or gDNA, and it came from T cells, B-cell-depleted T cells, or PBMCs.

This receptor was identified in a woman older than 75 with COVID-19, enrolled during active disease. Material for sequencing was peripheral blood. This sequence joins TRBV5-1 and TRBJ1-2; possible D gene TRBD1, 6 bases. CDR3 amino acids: CASSLSEGGNYGYTF. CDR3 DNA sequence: TGCGCCAGCAGCTTGAGCGAAGGGGGTAACTATGGCTACACCTTC.